This T cell receptor beta chain was recorded in a study of shared clonotypes between healthy human individuals. For the study at large: Three CD4 naive, three CD4 memory, two CD8 naive and one CD8 memory plate were used per donor.

General study findings and limits: Among the subsets, naive ones generally showed larger estimated richness than memory ones.

Worth noting for this clone: What it binds is unknown.

Sequencing was performed with immunoSEQ multiplex PCR; in TCRdb, only in-frame clones are kept and a portion is missing. The sample includes a few million clones, approximately 93% seen only once; the top ten take about 0.41%. CDR1 SGHRS and CDR2 YFSETQ come from the germline V gene. Trimming pared 5 bases from V and 0 bases from J, leaving 15 bases between. The CDR3 runs to 15 residues. Specimen: naive CD4+ T cells from PBMCs. Noted subset: CD45RA+ positively selected. The sequence came from a man younger than 35 in good health. Some clones in this sample may be carry-over from other donors' samples. The chain couples TRBV5-1 to TRBJ2-7, with unresolved D. CDR3 sequence reads: CASSPSLSSSYEQYF. The CDR3 DNA reads TGCGCCAGCAGTCCCTCCCTCTCCAGCTCCTACGAGCAGTACTTC.